A selection of T cell receptor beta chains follows, all from one sample in a study of control samples from healthy donors and cancer patients. Method: immunoSEQ multiplex PCR; TCRdb's copy keeps in-frame clones and lacks some. The data show 400,000 to 450,000 clones, with around 90% seen just once and over 5.5% held by the top ten. The sample comprised PBMCs. Receptors were obtained from a man aged 40-49 years with head and neck cancer. Each CDR3 is given with its conserved first and last residue.

V gene	CDR3 protein
TRBV5-1	CASSLGPGADTEAFF
TRBV10-1	CASSEGGRGIRETQYF
TRBV11-3	CASSLIAGALNTEAFF
TRBV11-2	CASSLWIGGSDSPLHF
TRBV28	CASSPLGTGELFF
TRBV6-1	CASSEGQGFSEQFF
TRBV9	CASSVSRIDNYGYTF
TRBV5-1	CASSLGRLDEQYF
TRBV5-1	CASRGGATWVALAQYNEQFF
TRBV7-8	CASSRQGAGYEQYF
TRBV11-3	CASSSRGGNTDTQYF
TRBV19	CASSVRTDNQPQHF
TRBV7-2	CASSLLTGQRNNEQFF
TRBV28	CASSGLASEQYF
TRBV4-3	CASSARVGADEKLFF
TRBV5-1	CASSLEGQSPLHF
TRBV18	CASSPLQETQYF
TRBV28	CASSLIASYESPLHF
TRBV2	CASTLLQSSYEQYF
TRBV6-1	CASSEAFYINYGYTF
TRBV28	CASSSTSGNTGELFF
TRBV3-1/TRBV3-2	CASSPTGSANPNQPQHF
TRBV9	CASSAHIPGQGNTDTQYF
TRBV7-3	CASSHSGSKNNEQFF
TRBV11-3	CASSFRGSEQFF
TRBV5-1	CASSPEGTGSPLHF
TRBV24-1	CATSPGGSTDTQYF
TRBV5-4	CASSVDGALHEQYF
TRBV12-3/TRBV12-4	CATSPGLGNEQFF
TRBV3-1/TRBV3-2	CASSQVSGNQPQHF
TRBV7-9	CASSPGLAGNTGELFF
TRBV6-6	CASSYLLNTEAFF
TRBV10-3	CAFTGGGETQYF
TRBV5-1	CASSLIPTSGRETQYF
TRBV28	CASSLRGGYVNQPQHF
TRBV7-3	CASSLALAGAPEQFF
TRBV9	CASSPWGGSYEQYF
TRBV9	CASSVGSGIQSYEQYF
TRBV12-3/TRBV12-4	CASSRTALLEQYF
TRBV11-2	CASSLELAAIADTQYF